The rows below give T cell receptor beta chains drawn from one sample of a study of regulatory T cells in long-lasting Graves disease. TCRdb independently ran MiXCR on the multiplex PCR reads; one entry per CDR3 protein. The table has 540,000 or so distinct CDR3 sequences, approximately 12% seen once. The same data also went into a second study, on T cells in Graves' hyperthyroidism and ophthalmopathy.

The sequences come from peripheral blood mononuclear cells (PBMCs), collected at new diagnosis, from a patient treated with antithyroid drugs. Receptor source: a man aged 25 to 40 with Graves disease. The CDR3 runs from the conserved cysteine through the conserved F or W. Each record gives: V gene, D gene, CDR3 protein. D genes are given only for firm matches.

TRBV28 | TRBD1 | CASTPGQGFYEQYF
TRBV7-2 | . | CASSPQWGNEKFF
TRBV25-1 | TRBD2 | CASRDSGLNEQFF
TRBV29-1 | . | CSVDLPAKGVPETQYF
TRBV7-9 | . | CASSLRFEEDRIGYTF
TRBV9 | . | CASSVAPKTYEQYF
TRBV4-1 | TRBD1 | CASSHGQGNYEQYF
TRBV27 | . | CASSPARFTEAFF
TRBV7-2 | . | CASSLDSRWTEAFF
TRBV4-2 | TRBD1 | CASSQGTGATLVAGELFF
TRBV11-2 | . | CASSSAIGSYEQYF
TRBV25-1 | . | CASSARAGERTYNEQFF
TRBV3-1 | . | CASSLGSRRGNSPLHF
TRBV5-1 | . | CASSPTTGGNQPQHF
TRBV7-2 | . | CASSWTDTQYF
TRBV27 | TRBD1 | CASSPGGQGARYGYTF
TRBV20-1 | TRBD2 | CSARDYSYNEQFF
TRBV10-3 | . | CAIGGQTYEQYF
TRBV20-1 | . | CSARATKNIQYF
TRBV27 | . | CASSLLTGSTDTQYF
TRBV6-5 | TRBD1 | CASSFFRDRGTDTQYF
TRBV20-1 | . | CSARPPRGQETQYF
TRBV10-3 | . | CAIRRDGAYEQYF
TRBV11-2 | TRBD2 | CASSWTSGDTQYF
TRBV24-1 | . | CATNGPFDTCGQYF
TRBV6-9 | . | CASSYMNEQYF
TRBV7-8 | TRBD2 | CASSLGLAGGRREQYF
TRBV14 | . | CASSQGLRAGANVLTF
TRBV19 | TRBD1 | CASSIPPTGTGKGAYEQYF
TRBV12-3/TRBV12-4 | TRBD2 | CASTNPERGHNEQFF
TRBV9 | . | CASSVEQGGSGGYTF
TRBV20-1 | . | CSARVVSNYEQYF
TRBV12-3/TRBV12-4 | . | CASRPWGIEQFF
TRBV7-9 | TRBD1 | CASSLSSGARGPGYTF
TRBV10-3 | . | CAISLSSTDTQYF
TRBV15 | . | CATSRDLPTVPPATNEKLFF
TRBV29-1 | . | CSAPAKLTDTQYF
TRBV20-1 | . | CSARSQGYEQYF
TRBV20-1 | . | CSAPDGTSYEQYF
TRBV19 | . | CASSIGARDAGEDTEAFF
TRBV12-3/TRBV12-4 | . | CANNKRGRSDTQYF
TRBV18 | TRBD1 | CASSPRGGATDTQYF
TRBV29-1 | TRBD1 | CSVETGHQETQYF
TRBV10-3 | . | CAISESERPVELFF
TRBV29-1 | TRBD2 | CSARRGVRSGKNIQYF
TRBV24-1 | TRBD2 | CATSDLAPGLAGTGELFF
TRBV12-3/TRBV12-4 | TRBD2 | CASRNLAGRRIHEQFF
TRBV10-3 | . | CAISDLGANGYTF
TRBV7-2 | . | CASSLWGTSTDTQYF